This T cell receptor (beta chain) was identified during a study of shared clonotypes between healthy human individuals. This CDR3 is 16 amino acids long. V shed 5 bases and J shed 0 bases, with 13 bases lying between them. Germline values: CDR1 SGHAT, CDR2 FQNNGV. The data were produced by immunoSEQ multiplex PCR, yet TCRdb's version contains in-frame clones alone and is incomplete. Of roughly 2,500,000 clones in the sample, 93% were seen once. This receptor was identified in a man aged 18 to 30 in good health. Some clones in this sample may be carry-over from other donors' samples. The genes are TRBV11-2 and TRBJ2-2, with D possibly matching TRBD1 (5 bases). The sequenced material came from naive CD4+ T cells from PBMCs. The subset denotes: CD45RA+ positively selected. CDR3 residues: CASSPGSPSNTGELFF. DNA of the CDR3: TGTGCCAGCAGCCCAGGGTCCCCTTCGAACACCGGGGAGCTGTTTTTT.